This T cell receptor (beta chain) was observed in a study of STAT5B mutations in CD4+ large granular lymphocyte leukemia. Controls came from buffy coats of healthy blood donors. Study conclusions and caveats: Approximately 25% of private leukemic clonotypes occurred rarely in other patients' non-leukemic repertoires. Without putative leukemic clones, patient CD4-sorted repertoires remained more clonal than healthy CD4+ repertoires.

Profiling relied on immunoSEQ multiplex PCR, and the TCRdb table lists in-frame clones only, not all of them. In the table there are about 40,000 clones, more than 80% of which are singletons. With respect to this clone: Antigen unknown.

The CDR3 is 14 residues long. Unmatched junction bases numbered 5, after V lost 7 bases and J lost 2 bases. Germline CDR1 reads MNHNS; CDR2 reads SASEGT. Material: CD4+ T cells from blood buffy coats. J is TRBJ2-7 and V is TRBV6-1; 10 nucleotides match TRBD2. This clonotype was sampled from a human donor in good health. The CDR3 loop is CASTSGGPPYEQYF. The CDR3 nucleotides are TGTGCCAGCACTAGCGGGGGTCCCCCCTACGAGCAGTACTTC.